What follows are 12 T cell receptor beta chains derived from one specimen sequenced in a study of response to subunit inactivated influenza vaccine. Each CDR3 protein is one row after TCRdb ran MiXCR on the RT-PCR reads. The sample records 450,000 to 600,000 distinct CDR3 sequences, about 8% being singletons. This specimen consisted of PBMCs from blood, obtained roughly 24 months after vaccination. Receptor source: a man aged 45 to 70 who received an inactivated influenza vaccine.

This clonotype was counted only a few times. This chain links TRBV6-5 with TRBJ2-3; 8 bases match TRBD2. CDR1 is MNHEY and CDR2 is SVGAGI in the germline V gene. The V and J ends lost 4 bases and 2 bases, in that order; junction bases with no gene match: 8. The CDR3 contains 16 residues. CDR3 sequence: CASSSVSGRSTDTQYF. Written as DNA, the CDR3 is TGTGCCAGCAGTTCCGTGAGCGGGAGATCCACAGATACGCAGTATTTT.

The table lists this clonotype with many counts. This sequence joins TRBV4-2 and TRBJ2-6; D is ambiguous. V was shortened by 0 bases and J by 4 bases, with 4 bases between the two germline ends. Germline loops: CDR1 LGHNA, CDR2 YNFKEQ. There are 14 residues in the CDR3. The CDR3 coding sequence is TGTGCCAGCAGCCAAGATTCCGGGGCCAACGTCCTGACTTTC. This sequence encodes CASSQDSGANVLTF.

This chain links TRBV12-3 or TRBV12-4 with TRBJ2-2, with 8 bases that match TRBD2. CDR3 length equals 15 residues. The V segment lost 5 bases and the J segment 6 bases; nucleotides outside the gene matches: 8. CDR3 nucleotide sequence: TGTGCCAGCAGTAAGCTAGCGGGCTATTCCGGGGAGCTGTTTTTT. Protein sequence: CASSKLAGYSGELFF.

There are many counts of this clonotype. This sequence joins TRBV20-1 and TRBJ1-2; D not resolved. V was clipped by 2 bases and J by 12 bases, with 16 bases between them. Germline V gene data show CDR1 as DFQATT and CDR2 as SNEGSKA (reference sequence). The CDR3 loop spans 12 amino acids. CDR3 loop: CSARITSLANTF. The CDR3 DNA follows: TGCAGTGCTAGAATAACCTCCTTGGCGAACACCTTC.

This clonotype was detected ten times or more. The CDR3, as DNA: TGTGCCAGCAGCTTAGCAGGGGTTGTCAAAAACATTCAGTACTTC. Translated: CASSLAGVVKNIQYF. This chain connects TRBV7-2 to TRBJ2-4, with a tentative D call TRBD1 (5 bases). CDR1 SGHTA and CDR2 FQGNSA come from the germline V gene. V shed 0 bases and J shed 3 bases, with 9 bases lying between them. CDR3 length: 15 amino acids.

The chain has TRBV7-9 and TRBJ1-1; 9 nucleotides align to TRBD1. The junction had 10 bases not matched to a gene; V was cut back by 9 bases and J by 5 bases. Germline CDR1 and CDR2: SEHNR and FQNEAQ (reference sequence). This CDR3 has 14 residues. The CDR3 DNA reads as TGTGCCAGTGGGACAGGGAGAGCGGGGACTGAAGCTTTCTTT. Translating gives CASGTGRAGTEAFF.

This clonotype has ten or more counts. DNA of the CDR3: TGTGCCAGCAGCCCTGGGACAGATAAAGAGACCCAGTACTTC. Protein sequence: CASSPGTDKETQYF. The chain couples TRBV5-4 to TRBJ2-5; 7 bases match TRBD1. V dropped 4 bases and J dropped 3; count of bases not matched to a gene: 6. The CDR3 is 14 residues long. The V gene's germline CDR1 is SGHNT and CDR2 YYREEE (reference sequence).

The chain joins TRBV20-1 to TRBJ1-3, with 12 nucleotides matching TRBD1. The germline CDR1 and CDR2 sequences are DFQATT and SNEGSKA (reference sequence). Losses at the gene ends were 3 bases for V and 4 bases for J; bases not matched to a gene: 4. This CDR3 region has 15 residues. The CDR3 DNA reads as TGCAGTGCTAGGGGGGGACAGGGGGCAGGAAACACCATATATTTT. Encoded protein: CSARGGQGAGNTIYF.

The sample holds a few counts of this clonotype. CDR3 nucleotide sequence: TGCGCCAGCAGCCAAGATGAGGGGGACACCGGGGAGCTGTTTTTT. This sequence encodes CASSQDEGDTGELFF. The chain joins TRBV4-3 to TRBJ2-2; the D gene is possibly TRBD1 (6 bases). The ends were cut back, 0 bases at V and 3 bases at J, with 8 bases in the middle. This CDR3 comprises 15 residues. The germline CDR1 and CDR2 sequences are LGHNA and YSLEER.

V and J are TRBV4-3 and TRBJ2-3; D possibly corresponds to TRBD2 (6 bases). This CDR3 contains 16 residues. The ends were cut back, 0 bases at V and 7 bases at J, with 17 bases in the middle. Looked up from germline, CDR1 is LGHNA and CDR2 is YSLEER. The CDR3 loop reads CASSQDRLARYNTQYF. CDR3 in DNA: TGCGCCAGCAGCCAAGACAGGCTAGCGAGATATAATACGCAGTATTTT.

The chain combines TRBV10-3 with TRBJ2-6, with 10 bases identical to TRBD1. With V trimmed by 3 bases and J by 2 bases, 4 bases remained unmatched. The CDR3 totals 17 residues. Per the germline V gene, CDR1 is ENHRY and CDR2 is SYGVKD. The CDR3 DNA sequence: TGTGCCATCAGTGATGCGGGACAGGGGCCTGGGGCCAACGTCCTGACTTTC. Its protein is CAISDAGQGPGANVLTF.

In its sample, this clonotype was seen many times. The rearrangement links TRBV4-2 to TRBJ1-5, with TRBD1 as a possible D gene (5 bases). V lost 0 bases and J lost 3, with 9 bases in between. CDR1 and CDR2 from the germline V gene are LGHNA and YNFKEQ. This CDR3 region has 15 residues. The DNA for the CDR3 is TGTGCCAGCAGCCAAGAGGTAGGGGTCAATCAGCCCCAGCATTTT. This sequence encodes CASSQEVGVNQPQHF.